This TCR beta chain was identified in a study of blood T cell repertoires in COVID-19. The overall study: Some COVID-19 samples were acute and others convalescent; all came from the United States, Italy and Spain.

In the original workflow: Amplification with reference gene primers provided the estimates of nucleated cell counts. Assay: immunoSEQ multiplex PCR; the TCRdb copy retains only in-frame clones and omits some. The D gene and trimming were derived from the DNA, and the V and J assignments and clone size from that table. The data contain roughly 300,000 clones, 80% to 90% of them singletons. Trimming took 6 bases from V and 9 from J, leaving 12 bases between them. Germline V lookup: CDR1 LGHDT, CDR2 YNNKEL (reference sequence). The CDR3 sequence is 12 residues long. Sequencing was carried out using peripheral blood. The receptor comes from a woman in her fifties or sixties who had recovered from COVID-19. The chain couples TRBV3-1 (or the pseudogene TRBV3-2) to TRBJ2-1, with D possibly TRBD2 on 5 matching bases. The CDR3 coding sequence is TGTGCCAGCAGTCCCCGTGGGAGTGAGCAGTTCTTC. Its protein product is CASSPRGSEQFF.